This T cell receptor beta chain is from a study of CD8 T cells in Susac syndrome. Overall study context: Susac syndrome patients were untreated, on corticosteroids with some adding intravenous immunoglobulin, or on intravenous immunoglobulin only.

Trimming removed 0 bases at V and 6 bases at J, with 16 bases between. The germline V gene has CDR1 LNHNV and CDR2 YYDKDF (reference sequence). The CDR3 runs to 16 residues. Random hexamers primed reverse transcription of 0.5 to 1 ug RNA. TCRdb itself ran the immunoSEQ multiplex PCR reads through MiXCR, one entry per CDR3 protein. The table shows over 150,000 distinct CDR3 sequences, with approximately 95% occurring only once. The sequence derives from a human donor with Susac syndrome. The source material was CD4+ T cells from PBMCs. The chain is built from TRBV15 and TRBJ2-3, with D tentatively TRBD2 (6 bases). The DNA of the CDR3 is TGTGCCACCAGCAGAGATCAAGGGTGGGAGGCGGATACGCAGTATTTT. Its protein is CATSRDQGWEADTQYF.